This T cell receptor beta chain was captured by sequencing in a study of response to subunit inactivated influenza vaccine. On this clonotype: Its antigen is undetermined.

The V gene's germline CDR1 is DFQATT and CDR2 SNEGSKA (reference sequence). V lost 0 bases and J 6 bases, leaving 18 bases between the germline ends. CDR3 size: 16 residues. Findings and caveats of the study: Few additional T cells are recruited per seasonal influenza vaccination, authors suggested.

TCRdb reprocessed the RT-PCR reads via MiXCR and lists one record per CDR3 protein. The sample consists of about 780,000 distinct CDR3 sequences, less than 20% of them appearing once. This specimen consisted of PBMCs from blood, obtained less than 6 days after vaccination. This clonotype originated in a man over 45 who received an inactivated influenza vaccine. The genes are TRBV20-1 and TRBJ2-1; D is undetermined. CDR3 residues: CSARDGSRGIRNEQFF. The CDR3 nucleotides are TGCAGTGCTAGAGATGGTTCTAGAGGTATTCGCAATGAGCAGTTCTTC.